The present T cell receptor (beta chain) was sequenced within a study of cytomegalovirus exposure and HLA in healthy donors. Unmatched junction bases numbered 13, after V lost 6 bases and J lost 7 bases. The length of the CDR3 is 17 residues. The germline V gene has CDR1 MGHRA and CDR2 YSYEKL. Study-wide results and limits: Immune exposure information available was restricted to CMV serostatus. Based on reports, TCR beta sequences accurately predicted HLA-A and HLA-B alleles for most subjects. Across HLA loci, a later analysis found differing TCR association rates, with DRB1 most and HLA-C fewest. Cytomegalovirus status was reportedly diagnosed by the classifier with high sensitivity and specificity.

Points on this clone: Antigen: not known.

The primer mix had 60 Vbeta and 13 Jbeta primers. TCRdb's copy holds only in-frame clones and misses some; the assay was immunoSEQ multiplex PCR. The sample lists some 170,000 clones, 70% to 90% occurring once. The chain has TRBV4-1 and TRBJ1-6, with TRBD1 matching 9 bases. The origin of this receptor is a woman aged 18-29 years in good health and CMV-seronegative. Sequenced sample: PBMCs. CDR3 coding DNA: TGCGCCAGCAGACAACCCCGCACCGGACAGGGGAATTCACCCCTCCACTTT. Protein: CASRQPRTGQGNSPLHF.